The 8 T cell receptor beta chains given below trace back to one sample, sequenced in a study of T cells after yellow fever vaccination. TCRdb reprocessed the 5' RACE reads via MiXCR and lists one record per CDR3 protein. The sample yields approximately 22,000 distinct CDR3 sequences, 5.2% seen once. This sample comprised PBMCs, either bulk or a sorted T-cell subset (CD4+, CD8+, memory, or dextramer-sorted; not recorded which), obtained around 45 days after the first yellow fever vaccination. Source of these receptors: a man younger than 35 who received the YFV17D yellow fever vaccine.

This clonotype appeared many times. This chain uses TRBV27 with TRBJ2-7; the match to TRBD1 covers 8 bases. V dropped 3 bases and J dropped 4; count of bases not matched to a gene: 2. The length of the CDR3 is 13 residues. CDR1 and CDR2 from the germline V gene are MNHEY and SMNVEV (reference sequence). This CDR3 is CASSFNRGYEQYF. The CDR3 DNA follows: TGTGCCAGCAGTTTTAACAGGGGGTACGAGCAGTACTTC.

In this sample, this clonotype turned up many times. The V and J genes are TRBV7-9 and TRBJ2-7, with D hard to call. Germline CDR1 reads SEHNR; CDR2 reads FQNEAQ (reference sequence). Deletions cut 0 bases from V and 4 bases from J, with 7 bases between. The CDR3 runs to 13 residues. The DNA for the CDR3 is TGTGCCAGCAGCTTAGCGGGCGGATACGAGCAGTACGTC. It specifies CASSLAGGYEQYV.

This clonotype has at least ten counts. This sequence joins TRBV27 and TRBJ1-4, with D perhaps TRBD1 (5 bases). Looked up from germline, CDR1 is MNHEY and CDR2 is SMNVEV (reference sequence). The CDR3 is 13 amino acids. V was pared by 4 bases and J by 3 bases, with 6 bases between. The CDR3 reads CASSWGPNEKLFF. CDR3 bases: TGTGCCAGCAGTTGGGGACCTAATGAAAAACTGTTTTTT.

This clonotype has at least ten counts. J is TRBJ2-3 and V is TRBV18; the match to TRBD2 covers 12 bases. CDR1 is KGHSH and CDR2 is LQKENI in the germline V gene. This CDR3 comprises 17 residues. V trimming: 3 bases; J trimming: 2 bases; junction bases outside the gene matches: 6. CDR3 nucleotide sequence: TGTGCCAGCTCACCTCCGGGACTAGCGGGTATCACAGATACGCAGTATTTT. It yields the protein CASSPPGLAGITDTQYF.

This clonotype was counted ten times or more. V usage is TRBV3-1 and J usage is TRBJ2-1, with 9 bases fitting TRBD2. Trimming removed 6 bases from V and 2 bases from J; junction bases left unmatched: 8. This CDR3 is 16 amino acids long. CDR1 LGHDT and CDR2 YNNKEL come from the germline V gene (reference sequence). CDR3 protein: CASSPGIAGAYNEQFF. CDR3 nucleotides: TGTGCCAGCAGTCCCGGGATAGCGGGGGCCTACAATGAGCAGTTCTTC.

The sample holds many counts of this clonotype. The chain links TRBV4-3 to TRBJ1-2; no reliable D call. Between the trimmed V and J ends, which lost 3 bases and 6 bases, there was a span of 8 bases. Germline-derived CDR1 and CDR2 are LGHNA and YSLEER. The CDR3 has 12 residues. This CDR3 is CASSQSGDGYTF. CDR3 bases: TGCGCCAGCAGCCAGTCGGGTGATGGCTACACCTTC.

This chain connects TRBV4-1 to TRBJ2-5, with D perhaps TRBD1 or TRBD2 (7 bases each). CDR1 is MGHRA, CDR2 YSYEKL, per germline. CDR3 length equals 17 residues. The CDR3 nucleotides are TGCGCTAAACCCCTGAGGGGGCGCGGACTAGGAGCCGAGACCCAGTACTTC. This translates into CAKPLRGRGLGAETQYF.

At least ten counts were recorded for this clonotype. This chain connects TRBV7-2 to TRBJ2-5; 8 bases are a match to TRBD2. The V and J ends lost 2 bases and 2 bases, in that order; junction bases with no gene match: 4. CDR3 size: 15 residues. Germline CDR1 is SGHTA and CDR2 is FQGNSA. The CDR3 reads CASSLPSGGQETQYF. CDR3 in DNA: TGTGCCAGCAGCTTACCCAGCGGGGGTCAAGAGACCCAGTACTTC. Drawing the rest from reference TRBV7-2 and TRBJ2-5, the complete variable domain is GAGVSQSPSNKVTEKGKDVELRCDPISGHTALYWYRQSLGQGLEFLIYFQGNSAPDKSGLPSDRFSAERTGGSVSTLTIQRTQQEDSAVYLCASSLPSGGQETQYFGPGTRLLVL.